One TCR beta chain is described in this entry. In the original processing: By means of reference gene primer amplification, nucleated cell counts were estimated. Method: immunoSEQ multiplex PCR; TCRdb's copy keeps in-frame clones and lacks some. V and J calls and clone size are given by that table; D and trimming were obtained from the DNA. Here the sample spans 200,000 to 250,000 clones, around four fifths being singletons. This CDR3 comprises 17 residues. The V segment lost 2 bases and the J segment 0 bases; nucleotides outside the gene matches: 6. The V gene's germline CDR1 is SGHRS and CDR2 YFSETQ. The data were obtained in a study of blood T cell repertoires in COVID-19. Study overall: Acute-phase and convalescent COVID-19 samples originated in the United States, Italy and Spain.

The receptor was derived from a man younger than 45 with active or convalescent COVID-19. The chain joins TRBV5-1 to TRBJ2-1, with 9 bases that match TRBD2. The material sequenced was peripheral blood. This CDR3 is CASSFQGGRASYNEQFF. The DNA for the CDR3 is TGCGCCAGCAGCTTCCAAGGCGGGAGGGCCTCCTACAATGAGCAGTTCTTC.